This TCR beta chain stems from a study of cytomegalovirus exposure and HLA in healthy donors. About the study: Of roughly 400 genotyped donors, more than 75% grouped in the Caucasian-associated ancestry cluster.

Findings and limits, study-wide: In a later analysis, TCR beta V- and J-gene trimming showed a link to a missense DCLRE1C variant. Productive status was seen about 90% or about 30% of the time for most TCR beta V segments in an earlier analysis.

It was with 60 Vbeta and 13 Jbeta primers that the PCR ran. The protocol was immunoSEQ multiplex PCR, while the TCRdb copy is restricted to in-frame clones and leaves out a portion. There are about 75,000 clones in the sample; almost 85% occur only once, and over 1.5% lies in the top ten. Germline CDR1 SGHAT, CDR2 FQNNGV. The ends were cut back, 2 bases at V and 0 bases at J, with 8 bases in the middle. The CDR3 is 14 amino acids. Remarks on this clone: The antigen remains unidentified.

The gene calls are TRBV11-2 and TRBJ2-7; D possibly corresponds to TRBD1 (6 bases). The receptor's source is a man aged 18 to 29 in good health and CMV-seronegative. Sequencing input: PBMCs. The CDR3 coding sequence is TGTGCCAGCAGCTTATCCAGGGGCTCCTACGAGCAGTACTTC. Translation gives CASSLSRGSYEQYF.